A selection of T cell receptor beta chains follows, all from one sample in a study of CD8 T cells in ankylosing spondylitis. MiXCR, applied by TCRdb to the 5' RACE reads, yields one record per CDR3 protein. The sample includes 150,000 to 200,000 distinct CDR3 sequences, 15% to 20% of them seen just once. Sequenced material: blood, either unsorted or a sorted T cell fraction (not recorded which). The receptors stem from a male donor aged 10-29 years with ankylosing spondylitis or in good health (not recorded which). Each CDR3 is given with its conserved first and last residue. Each record gives: D gene, J gene, clone size, V gene, CDR3 length, CDR3 DNA, CDR3 protein. A D gene is named only where the DNA matches it firmly. Size values are once, few and many counts, or a class for expanded clones, and some rows have none.

.,TRBJ1-1,many,TRBV18,13,TGTGCCAGCTCACCCAGGGCGGGGACTGAAGCTTTCTTT,CASSPRAGTEAFF
.,TRBJ1-1,many,TRBV5-1,15,TGCGCCAGCAGCTTGGAGGGAGGGACGAACACTGAAGCTTTCTTT,CASSLEGGTNTEAFF
TRBD2,TRBJ2-1,.,TRBV5-4,14,TGTGCCAGCAGCTACGAGACTAGCCCCCATGAGCAGTTCTTC,CASSYETSPHEQFF
.,TRBJ1-2,many,TRBV6-2/TRBV6-3,14,TGTGCCAGCAACCCCGCTTCCGACAGCTATGGCTACACCTTC,CASNPASDSYGYTF
.,TRBJ2-1,.,TRBV9,15,TGTGCCAGCAGACCCGTGGGCCTGAACTACAATGAGCAGTTCTTC,CASRPVGLNYNEQFF
.,TRBJ2-1,many,TRBV21-1,17,TGTGCCAGCAGCAAGGATCTAGCAGGGAGTCCCTACAATGAGCAGTTCTTC,CASSKDLAGSPYNEQFF
.,TRBJ2-4,many,TRBV28,12,TGTGCCAGCACCGACCTCAGACAAATTCAGTACTTC,CASTDLRQIQYF
TRBD1,TRBJ2-1,many,TRBV20-1,14,TGCAGTGCGCCCCGGGACAGGGATTACAATGAGCAGTTCTTC,CSAPRDRDYNEQFF
TRBD2,TRBJ2-1,many,TRBV5-1,15,TGCGCCAGCAGCCCAAGGGAGGGCTCCTACAATGAGCAGTTCTTC,CASSPREGSYNEQFF
.,TRBJ2-1,many,TRBV12-3/TRBV12-4,12,TGTGCCAGCAGCGCCACGAGGGGTGAGCAGTTCTTC,CASSATRGEQFF
.,TRBJ2-4,many,TRBV21-1,17,TGTGCCAGCAGCCTTTTGACCCTTCGTATTACCAAAAACATTCAGTACTTC,CASSLLTLRITKNIQYF
.,TRBJ1-5,many,TRBV18,19,TGTGCCAGCTCACCCCGCAGGCTTAGAAATCAATATAGCAATCAGCCCCAGCATTTT,CASSPRRLRNQYSNQPQHF
TRBD2,TRBJ2-5,.,TRBV28,14,TGTGCCAGCCGGGCTAGCGGGTACCAAGAGACCCAGTACTTC,CASRASGYQETQYF
TRBD1,TRBJ2-5,many,TRBV12-3/TRBV12-4,17,TGTGCCAGCAGTTCAACCCTAAGGGACAGGGGGAGACAGACCCAGTACTTC,CASSSTLRDRGRQTQYF
TRBD1,TRBJ1-1,many,TRBV2,16,TGTGCCAGCAGTCCCGCTGCCTCAGGGGGCGCGGGTGAAGCTTTCTTT,CASSPAASGGAGEAFF
.,TRBJ2-5,.,TRBV27,14,TGTGCCAGCAGTTTATTCGGGGTCAGGGAGACCCAGTACTTC,CASSLFGVRETQYF
.,TRBJ2-7,many,TRBV12-3/TRBV12-4,13,TGTGCCAGCAGGCCCGGGGTACCCCACGAGCAGTACTTC,CASRPGVPHEQYF
TRBD2,TRBJ2-1,many,TRBV12-5,14,TGTGCTAGTGCACAGCGGGAGGGCCAGGGTGAGCAGTTCTTC,CASAQREGQGEQFF
.,TRBJ2-2,many,TRBV20-1,15,TGCAGTGCTAGAGCCGGACTTGATAACACCGGGGAGCTGTTTTTT,CSARAGLDNTGELFF
TRBD1,TRBJ1-2,many,TRBV29-1,14,TGCAGCGTGGTACTCCGGGACAGGAGATATGGCTACACCTTC,CSVVLRDRRYGYTF
TRBD1,TRBJ1-1,many,TRBV20-1,14,TGCAGTGCTAGAGCCGGGACAGGGTACACTGAAGCTTTCTTT,CSARAGTGYTEAFF
TRBD1,TRBJ2-7,many,TRBV12-3/TRBV12-4,17,TGTGCCAGCAGTTTAGCCCACTCAGGGGGCTGGCTGTACGAGCAGTACTTC,CASSLAHSGGWLYEQYF
.,TRBJ1-1,many,TRBV5-1,16,TGCGCCAGCAGAGATCAGCCCGGAAGTAGAGGCACTGAAGCTTTCTTT,CASRDQPGSRGTEAFF
TRBD1,TRBJ2-3,few,TRBV12-3/TRBV12-4,16,TGTGCCAGCAGGCCCCAACAGGGGCGCAGCACAGATACGCAGTATTTT,CASRPQQGRSTDTQYF
.,TRBJ2-7,many,TRBV28,14,TGTGCCAGCAGGCAGAGGTCCCCGATTGGCGAGCAGTACTTC,CASRQRSPIGEQYF
TRBD2,TRBJ2-3,many,TRBV7-2,14,TGTGCCAGCAGCTTATTCGGGGGGACAGATACGCAGTATTTT,CASSLFGGTDTQYF
.,TRBJ1-2,many,TRBV28,15,TGTGCCAGCAACCGAGGGACTCGGGAAATCGATGGCTACACCTTC,CASNRGTREIDGYTF
.,TRBJ2-4,many,TRBV5-1,13,TGCGCCAGCAGATCTTCAGCCAAAAACATTCAGTACTTC,CASRSSAKNIQYF
.,TRBJ2-1,.,TRBV24-1,15,TGTGCCACCAGTGAAGTTGGTTCGGGGATCAATGAGCAGTTCTTC,CATSEVGSGINEQFF
TRBD2,TRBJ2-5,many,TRBV10-3,17,TGTGCCATCAGTGACCCGGGACTAGCGGGAACGGGTGAGACCCAGTACTTC,CAISDPGLAGTGETQYF
TRBD2,TRBJ2-7,many,TRBV6-2/TRBV6-3,15,TGTGCCAGCAGAGAGACTAGCGGGAGTTTAAACGAGCAGTACTTC,CASRETSGSLNEQYF
.,TRBJ2-2,many,TRBV9,15,TGTGCCAGCAGCGTAGTTGCAGATATCGCTGGGGAGCTGTTTTTT,CASSVVADIAGELFF
TRBD1,TRBJ2-3,many,TRBV6-5,14,TGTGCCAGCAGTCTGGGACAGGGGTTAGATACGCAGTATTTT,CASSLGQGLDTQYF
.,TRBJ2-2,many,TRBV20-1,13,TGCAGTGCTAGAGCGAAGGACACCGGGGAGCTGTTTTTT,CSARAKDTGELFF
TRBD2,TRBJ2-1,many,TRBV12-3/TRBV12-4,18,TGTGCCAGCAGTCGGACTAGCGGGAGGGCCGCTACCTACAATGAGCAGTTCTTC,CASSRTSGRAATYNEQFF
.,TRBJ1-1,.,TRBV15,16,TGTGCCACCAGCAGATCCCCCGACAGGATGAACACTGAAGCTTTCTTT,CATSRSPDRMNTEAFF
TRBD2,TRBJ2-3,many,TRBV2,13,TGTGCCATCTCTCGACTAGCGAGAGATACGCAGTATTTT,CAISRLARDTQYF
TRBD1,TRBJ2-1,many,TRBV6-5,14,TGTGCCAGCAGTAGAGGCGGGACAGGGAATGAGCAGTTCTTC,CASSRGGTGNEQFF
TRBD2,TRBJ2-5,many,TRBV4-2,17,TGTGCCAGCAGCCAAGGGGGGACTAGCGGGAGAGGGGAGACCCAGTACTTC,CASSQGGTSGRGETQYF
.,TRBJ2-2,many,TRBV12-3/TRBV12-4,17,TGTGCCAGCAGCCACGGGGCTCGGGCGGGTGGCACCGGGGAGCTGTTTTTT,CASSHGARAGGTGELFF
TRBD2,TRBJ2-2,many,TRBV12-3/TRBV12-4,18,TGTGCCAGCAGTTTTCCCTCACTAGCGGGAGGGGACACCGGGGAGCTGTTTTTT,CASSFPSLAGGDTGELFF
.,TRBJ2-1,many,TRBV14,16,TGTGCCAGCAGCCAGGGTGTTCTCCGCCCCTACAATGAGCAGTTCTTC,CASSQGVLRPYNEQFF
.,TRBJ1-2,.,TRBV29-1,11,TGCAGCGGTAAAGGGACTGCTGGCTACACCTTC,CSGKGTAGYTF
.,TRBJ1-1,many,TRBV5-1,17,TGCGCCAGCAGCTTTGACTGGTTGGGTAGCATGAACACTGAAGCTTTCTTT,CASSFDWLGSMNTEAFF
.,TRBJ2-2,many,TRBV6-2/TRBV6-3,15,TGTGCCAGGGAGGGTGGCAGTCGGAACACCGGGGAGCTGTTTTTT,CAREGGSRNTGELFF